Following are 3 T cell receptor beta chains from one sample sequenced in a study of blood T cell repertoires in COVID-19. TCRdb's copy holds only in-frame clones and misses some; the assay was immunoSEQ multiplex PCR. The repertoire consists of under 200,000 clones, with roughly 80% occurring once and the leading ten covering approximately 2.5%. Sequencing was done on a sample of peripheral blood. All receptors derive from a human donor with acute or convalescent COVID-19. The donor label of this sample is uncertain.

The chain combines TRBV5-1 with TRBJ2-1, with 7 nucleotides matching TRBD2. The CDR3 covers 16 residues. Germline loops: CDR1 SGHRS, CDR2 YFSETQ. Unmatched junction bases numbered 3, after V lost 0 bases and J lost 0 bases. The CDR3 region is CASSLGGGSSYNEQFF. CDR3 DNA sequence: TGCGCCAGCAGCTTGGGGGGAGGGAGCTCCTACAATGAGCAGTTCTTC.

The rearrangement links TRBV7-6 to TRBJ2-7, with 10 bases identical to TRBD2. V lost 1 base, J lost 6 bases, and 3 bases stayed unmatched. The germline V gene encodes CDR1 SGHVS and CDR2 FNYEAQ. The CDR3 sequence is 14 residues long. This chain's CDR3 is CASSLEAGGPEQYF. As DNA, the CDR3 is TGTGCCAGCAGCTTAGAAGCGGGGGGGCCCGAGCAGTACTTC.

V and J are TRBV11-2 and TRBJ2-5; 10 nucleotides align to TRBD1. CDR1 and CDR2 from the germline V gene are SGHAT and FQNNGV. This CDR3 comprises 13 residues. Trimming took 5 bases from V and 8 from J; bases not matched to a gene: 5. The DNA for the CDR3 is TGTGCCAGCAGCCTCCGGGACAGGGGAACCCAGTACTTC. This sequence encodes CASSLRDRGTQYF.